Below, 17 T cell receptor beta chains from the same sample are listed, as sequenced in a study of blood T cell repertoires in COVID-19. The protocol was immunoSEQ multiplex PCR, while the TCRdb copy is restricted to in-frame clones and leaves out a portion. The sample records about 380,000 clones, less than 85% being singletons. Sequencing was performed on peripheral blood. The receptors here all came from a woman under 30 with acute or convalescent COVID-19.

The CDR3 sequence is CASSQGAGRPGYTF. The CDR3 nucleotides read TGTGCCAGCAGCCAAGGCGCAGGGCGCCCCGGCTACACCTTC. The chain is built from TRBV3-1 (or the pseudogene TRBV3-2) and TRBJ1-2; tentative D call: TRBD1 (5 bases). The CDR3 totals 14 residues. Per germline, CDR1 LGHDT and CDR2 YNNKEL (reference sequence). V was pared by 1 base and J by 8 bases, with 14 bases between.

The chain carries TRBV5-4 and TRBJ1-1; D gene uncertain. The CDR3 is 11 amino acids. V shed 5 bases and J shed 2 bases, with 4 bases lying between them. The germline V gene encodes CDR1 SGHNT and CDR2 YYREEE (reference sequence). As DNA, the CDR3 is TGTGCCAGCAGTTTAAACACTGAAGCTTTCTTT. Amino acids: CASSLNTEAFF.

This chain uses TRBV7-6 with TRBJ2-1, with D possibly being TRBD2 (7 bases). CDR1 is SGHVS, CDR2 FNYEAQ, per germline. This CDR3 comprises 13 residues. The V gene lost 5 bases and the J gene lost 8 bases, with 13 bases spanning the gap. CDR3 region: CASSLGGRDEQFF. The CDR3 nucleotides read TGTGCCAGCAGCCTAGGGGGGAGGGATGAGCAGTTCTTC.

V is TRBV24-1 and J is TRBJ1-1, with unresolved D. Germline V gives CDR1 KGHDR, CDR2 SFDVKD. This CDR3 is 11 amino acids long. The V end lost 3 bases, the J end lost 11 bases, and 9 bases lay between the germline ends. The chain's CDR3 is CATSDLNRAFF. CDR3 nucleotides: TGTGCCACCAGTGATCTGAATCGGGCTTTCTTT.

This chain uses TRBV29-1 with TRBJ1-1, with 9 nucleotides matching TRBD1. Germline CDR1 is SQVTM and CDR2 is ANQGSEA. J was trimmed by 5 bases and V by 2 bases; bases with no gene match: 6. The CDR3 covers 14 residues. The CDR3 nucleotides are TGCAGCGTTGAATTAGGACAGGGGAGGACTGAAGCTTTCTTT. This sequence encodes CSVELGQGRTEAFF.

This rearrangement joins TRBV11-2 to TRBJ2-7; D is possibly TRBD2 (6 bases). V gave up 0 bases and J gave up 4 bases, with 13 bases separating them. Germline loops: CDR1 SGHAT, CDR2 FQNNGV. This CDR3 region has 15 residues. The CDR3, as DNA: TGTGCCAGCAGCTTAGAGGGGGGAATGGCATACGAGCAGTACTTC. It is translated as CASSLEGGMAYEQYF.

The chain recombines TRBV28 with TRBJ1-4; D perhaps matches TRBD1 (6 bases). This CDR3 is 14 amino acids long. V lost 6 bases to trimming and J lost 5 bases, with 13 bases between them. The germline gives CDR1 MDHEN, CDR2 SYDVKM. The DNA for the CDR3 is TGTGCCAGCAGCTGGACAGTACGGAATGAAAAACTGTTTTTT. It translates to CASSWTVRNEKLFF.

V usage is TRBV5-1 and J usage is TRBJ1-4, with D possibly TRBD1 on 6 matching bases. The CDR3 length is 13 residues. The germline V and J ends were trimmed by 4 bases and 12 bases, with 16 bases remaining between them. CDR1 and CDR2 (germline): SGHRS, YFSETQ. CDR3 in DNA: TGCGCCAGCAGCCCCCAGGGGCCTGGGGAACTGTTTTTT. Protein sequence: CASSPQGPGELFF.

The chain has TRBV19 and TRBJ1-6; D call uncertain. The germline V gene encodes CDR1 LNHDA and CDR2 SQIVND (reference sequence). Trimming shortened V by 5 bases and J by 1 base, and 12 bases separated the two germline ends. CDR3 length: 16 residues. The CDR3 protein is CASSRGPESYNSPLHF. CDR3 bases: TGTGCCAGTAGTCGCGGGCCAGAGTCCTATAATTCACCCCTCCACTTT.

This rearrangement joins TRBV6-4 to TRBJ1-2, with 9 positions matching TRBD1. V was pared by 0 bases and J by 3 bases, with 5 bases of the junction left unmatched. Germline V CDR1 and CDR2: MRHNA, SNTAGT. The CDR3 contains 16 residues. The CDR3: CASSDSGTGPYYGYTF. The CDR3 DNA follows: TGTGCCAGCAGTGACTCTGGGACAGGGCCTTACTATGGCTACACCTTC.

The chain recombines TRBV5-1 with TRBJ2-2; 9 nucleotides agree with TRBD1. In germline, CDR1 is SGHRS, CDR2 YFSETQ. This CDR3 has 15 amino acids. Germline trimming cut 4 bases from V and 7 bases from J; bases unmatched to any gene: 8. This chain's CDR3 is CASSLQGASGGELFF. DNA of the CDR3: TGCGCCAGCAGCCTACAGGGGGCTTCCGGCGGGGAGCTGTTTTTT.

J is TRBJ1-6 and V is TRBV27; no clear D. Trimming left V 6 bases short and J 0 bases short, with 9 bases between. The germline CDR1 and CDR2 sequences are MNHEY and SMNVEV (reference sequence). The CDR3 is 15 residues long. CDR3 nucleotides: TGTGCCAGCAGAGAGCCAAGCTCCTATAATTCACCCCTCCACTTT. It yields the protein CASREPSSYNSPLHF.

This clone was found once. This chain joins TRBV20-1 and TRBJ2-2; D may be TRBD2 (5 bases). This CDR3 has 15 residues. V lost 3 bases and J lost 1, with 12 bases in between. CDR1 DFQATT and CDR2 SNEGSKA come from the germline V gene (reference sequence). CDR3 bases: TGCAGTGCTAGTAGGGCTAGCCAGAACACCGGGGAGCTGTTTTTT. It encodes CSASRASQNTGELFF.

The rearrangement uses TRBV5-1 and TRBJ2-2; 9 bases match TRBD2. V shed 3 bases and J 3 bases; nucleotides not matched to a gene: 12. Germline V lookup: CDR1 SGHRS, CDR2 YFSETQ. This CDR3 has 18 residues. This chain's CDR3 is CASSSPPGGGGDTGELFF. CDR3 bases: TGCGCCAGCAGCTCCCCCCCTGGCGGGGGGGGCGACACCGGGGAGCTGTTTTTT.

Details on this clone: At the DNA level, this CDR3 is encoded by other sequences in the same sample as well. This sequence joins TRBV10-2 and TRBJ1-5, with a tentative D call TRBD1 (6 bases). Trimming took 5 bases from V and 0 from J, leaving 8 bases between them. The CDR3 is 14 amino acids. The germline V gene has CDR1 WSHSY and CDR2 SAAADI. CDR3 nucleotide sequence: TGCGCCAGCAGTCCGGACAGTAGCAATCAGCCCCAGCATTTT. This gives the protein CASSPDSSNQPQHF.

The CDR3 here is CASSYSAGGLNEQFF. The CDR3 bases are TGTGCCAGCAGTTACTCGGCGGGGGGCCTTAATGAGCAGTTCTTC. V is TRBV6-5 and J is TRBJ2-1; 8 bases are shared with TRBD2. The CDR3 spans 15 residues. The junction had 5 bases not matched to a gene; V was cut back by 0 bases and J by 7 bases. Germline loops: CDR1 MNHEY, CDR2 SVGAGI.

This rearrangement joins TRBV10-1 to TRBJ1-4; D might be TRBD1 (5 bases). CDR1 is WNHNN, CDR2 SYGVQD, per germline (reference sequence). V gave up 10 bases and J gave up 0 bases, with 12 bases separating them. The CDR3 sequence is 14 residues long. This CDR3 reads CATPGGATNEKLFF. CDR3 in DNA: TGCGCCACCCCGGGGGGGGCAACTAATGAAAAACTGTTTTTT.